Presented here are 23 T cell receptor beta chains from one specimen sequenced in a study of blood T cell repertoires in COVID-19. The assay was immunoSEQ multiplex PCR, and TCRdb's table has in-frame clones only and misses some. The data contain some 200,000 clones, roughly 80% of them singletons. The source material was peripheral blood. The receptors were gathered from a man younger than 45 with active or convalescent COVID-19.

The rearrangement joins TRBV6-1 to TRBJ1-1; D not certain. CDR3 length: 17 residues. V dropped 4 bases and J dropped 6 bases, with 24 bases sitting between them. The germline V gene encodes CDR1 MNHNS and CDR2 SASEGT. CDR3 coding DNA: TGTGCCAGCAGTGCGGGTGGATATACAAAGAAAAGCGCTGAAGCTTTCTTT. Its protein is CASSAGGYTKKSAEAFF.

The V gene is TRBV7-2, the J gene TRBJ2-5; D is possibly TRBD2 (5 bases). The germline V and J ends were trimmed by 4 bases and 5 bases, with 11 bases remaining between them. CDR3 length: 13 residues. Germline V lookup: CDR1 SGHTA, CDR2 FQGNSA. The CDR3 loop is CASSSEVWETQYF. CDR3 sequence (DNA): TGTGCCAGCAGCTCGGAGGTTTGGGAGACCCAGTACTTC.

This clone was counted a single time. The chain joins TRBV6-2 or TRBV6-3 to TRBJ2-3; TRBD2 might be the D (5 bases). V lost 3 bases to trimming and J lost 6 bases, with 10 bases between them. CDR3 size: 13 residues. The germline V gene has CDR1 MNHEY and CDR2 SVGEGT. CDR3 coding DNA: TGTGCCAGCAGTTATGGGGAGAGGGATACGCAGTATTTT. This encodes CASSYGERDTQYF.

This clone has just one count. The gene calls are TRBV5-1 and TRBJ2-3; no clear D. Trimming took 4 bases from V and 5 from J, leaving 8 bases between them. The germline V gene encodes CDR1 SGHRS and CDR2 YFSETQ. CDR3 length: 12 residues. CDR3 loop: CASSRGLDTQYF. In DNA, the CDR3 is TGCGCCAGCAGCCGCGGCCTAGATACGCAGTATTTT.

The gene calls are TRBV7-9 and TRBJ1-5, with D perhaps matching TRBD1 (5 bases). Looked up from germline, CDR1 is SEHNR and CDR2 is FQNEAQ (reference sequence). The CDR3 extends over 13 amino acids. The V end was cut by 5 bases, the J end by 3 bases, with 8 bases between. The CDR3, as DNA: TGTGCCAGCAGCGGACACCTCAATCAGCCCCAGCATTTT. It is translated as CASSGHLNQPQHF.

V gene TRBV6-5 combines with J gene TRBJ1-2; 9 nucleotides match TRBD1. The CDR3 has 12 amino acids. V lost 6 bases and J lost 7; bases outside the gene matches: 3. Germline V gene data show CDR1 as MNHEY and CDR2 as SVGAGI. As DNA, the CDR3 is TGTGCCAGCAGGGGACAGGGAGGTGGCTACACCTTC. It yields the protein CASRGQGGGYTF.

The V gene is TRBV27, the J gene TRBJ2-1; D is possibly TRBD2 (7 bases). CDR1 is MNHEY and CDR2 is SMNVEV in the germline V gene (reference sequence). V was shortened by 9 bases and J by 2 bases, with 14 bases between the two germline ends. The CDR3 contains 14 residues. The CDR3 DNA reads as TGTGCCAGTCGCCGCGGGGGCCCCTACAATGAGCAGTTCTTC. Translation gives CASRRGGPYNEQFF.

V is TRBV19 and J is TRBJ1-5; D may be TRBD1 (6 bases). This CDR3 spans 13 amino acids. The V end was cut by 6 bases, the J end by 5 bases, with 11 bases between. Germline V gene lookup returns CDR1 LNHDA and CDR2 SQIVND (reference sequence). As DNA, the CDR3 is TGTGCCAGTAGCCGGGACACGTATCAGCCCCAGCATTTT. This sequence encodes CASSRDTYQPQHF.

The chain is built from TRBV19 and TRBJ2-7; 7 bases align to TRBD2. Germline CDR1 is LNHDA and CDR2 is SQIVND (reference sequence). This CDR3 spans 16 amino acids. V trimming: 2 bases; J trimming: 0 bases; junction bases outside the gene matches: 7. CDR3 region: CASSIPGGEGSYEQYF. Here the CDR3 DNA reads TGTGCCAGTAGTATACCGGGCGGGGAGGGCTCCTACGAGCAGTACTTC.

The chain joins TRBV7-2 to TRBJ2-5; TRBD2 is a possible D gene (5 bases). Germline V lookup: CDR1 SGHTA, CDR2 FQGNSA. This CDR3 spans 13 amino acids. V was clipped by 2 bases and J by 5 bases, with 9 bases between them. This chain's CDR3 is CASSLWERETQYF. CDR3 nucleotide sequence: TGTGCCAGCAGCTTATGGGAGAGGGAGACCCAGTACTTC.

Only a few counts were recorded for this clone. J is TRBJ2-1 and V is TRBV24-1, with TRBD2 matching over 9 bases. After removal of 3 bases from V and 5 bases from J, the junction contained 7 bases not matched to a gene. Per germline, CDR1 KGHDR and CDR2 SFDVKD. CDR3 length: 16 amino acids. The CDR3 region has the DNA TGTGCCACCAGTGATGGGGGGAGCGGGAGGAACAATGAGCAGTTCTTC. This gives the protein CATSDGGSGRNNEQFF.

The V and J genes are TRBV5-4 and TRBJ2-4; 14 nucleotides agree with TRBD2. The CDR3 covers 18 residues. The V and J ends lost 4 bases and 1 base, in that order; junction bases with no gene match: 7. From germline, CDR1 is SGHNT and CDR2 YYREEE (reference sequence). CDR3: CASSPGLAGGGAKNIQYF. The CDR3 DNA sequence: TGTGCCAGCAGCCCCGGACTAGCGGGAGGAGGGGCCAAAAACATTCAGTACTTC.

The chain employs TRBV7-9 and TRBJ2-7; 7 bases line up with TRBD1. Germline V CDR1 and CDR2: SEHNR, FQNEAQ (reference sequence). V shed 5 bases, J shed 3 bases, and the junction held 13 bases outside the gene matches. The CDR3 length is 16 residues. The CDR3 sequence: CASSLGTANSFYEQYV. The CDR3 coding sequence is TGTGCCAGCAGCCTAGGGACAGCGAATTCCTTCTACGAGCAGTACGTC.

The V gene is TRBV11-3, the J gene TRBJ2-2, with 8 bases matching TRBD2. Losses at the gene ends were 1 base for V and 6 bases for J; bases not matched to a gene: 13. This CDR3 has 18 residues. Germline values: CDR1 SGHNT, CDR2 YENEEA. The CDR3 loop is CASSLGSGSYIGAGELFF. CDR3 DNA: TGTGCCAGCAGCTTAGGCAGCGGGAGCTATATCGGCGCCGGGGAGCTGTTTTTT.

This clone was detected only a few times. The chain links TRBV21-1 to TRBJ2-3; whether TRBD1, the table's D call, matches the DNA was not checked. TRBV21-1 is recorded as a pseudogene. The CDR3 consists of 15 residues. For the CDR3, the DNA is TGTGCCAGCAGCCTACGGGACAGTAAGGGAGATACGCAGTATTTT. It specifies CASSLRDSKGDTQYF.

This chain links TRBV5-1 with TRBJ2-5, with TRBD2 identical over 9 bases. Germline V lookup: CDR1 SGHRS, CDR2 YFSETQ. The trim removed 2 bases at V and 5 bases at J, leaving 4 bases unmatched. The CDR3 is 14 residues long. In DNA, the CDR3 is TGCGCCAGCAGCTTAGCAACTAGCGGGGAGACCCAGTACTTC. Its protein is CASSLATSGETQYF.

In this sample, this clone turned up once. The genes are TRBV11-3 and TRBJ2-3; 9 bases are a match to TRBD2. Germline V lookup: CDR1 SGHNT, CDR2 YENEEA. V shed 0 bases, J shed 0 bases, and the junction held 10 bases outside the gene matches. This CDR3 has 19 amino acids. CDR3 DNA sequence: TGTGCCAGCAGCTTAGATCAGCTAGCGGGGACTACTAGCACAGATACGCAGTATTTT. Its protein is CASSLDQLAGTTSTDTQYF.

The chain has TRBV15 and TRBJ2-3; TRBD1 agrees at 10 bases. V dropped 1 base and J dropped 2; count of bases not matched to a gene: 0. Germline CDR1 LNHNV, CDR2 YYDKDF (reference sequence). The CDR3 covers 15 residues. The CDR3 protein is CATSRGQGATDTQYF. CDR3 bases: TGTGCCACCAGCAGAGGACAGGGGGCCACAGATACGCAGTATTTT. Full variable domain (rest looked up from reference TRBV15 and TRBJ2-3): DAMVIQNPRYQVTQFGKPVTLSCSQTLNHNVMYWYQQKSSQAPKLLFHYYDKDFNNEADTPDNFQSRRPNTSFCFLDIRSPGLGDTAMYLCATSRGQGATDTQYFGPGTRLTVL.

The chain couples TRBV5-1 to TRBJ2-3, with D perhaps matching TRBD1 (6 bases). Germline V lookup: CDR1 SGHRS, CDR2 YFSETQ. V was clipped by 0 bases and J by 5 bases, with 13 bases between them. There are 15 residues in the CDR3. CDR3 protein: CASSLGPQGRDTQYF. The CDR3 nucleotides are TGCGCCAGCAGCTTGGGGCCGCAGGGGAGAGATACGCAGTATTTT. The full variable domain, rest sourced from reference TRBV5-1 and TRBJ2-3, is KAGVTQTPRYLIKTRGQQVTLSCSPISGHRSVSWYQQTPGQGLQFLFEYFSETQRNKGNFPGRFSGRQFSNSRSEMNVSTLELGDSALYLCASSLGPQGRDTQYFGPGTRLTVL.

The chain is built from TRBV6-1 and TRBJ2-2; 7 bases agree with TRBD2. The CDR3 consists of 14 residues. V was pared by 0 bases and J by 9 bases, with 4 bases of the junction left unmatched. Germline assignment: CDR1 MNHNS and CDR2 SASEGT. In nucleotides, the CDR3 is TGTGCCAGCAGTGAAGCGGGGAGGGGCCGGGAGCTGTTTTTT. Amino acid sequence: CASSEAGRGRELFF.

The CDR3: CAWMGSGRIYEQFF. CDR3 sequence (DNA): TGTGCCTGGATGGGTAGCGGGAGGATCTATGAGCAGTTCTTC. This chain uses TRBV30 with TRBJ2-1; TRBD2 matches at 10 bases. The CDR3 is 14 residues long. Germline CDR1 reads GTSNPN; CDR2 reads SVGIG (reference sequence). J gave up 8 bases and V 4 bases, and 8 bases lay outside the gene matches. Full variable domain (missing parts from reference TRBV30 and TRBJ2-1): SQTIHQWPATLVQPVGSPLSLECTVEGTSNPNLYWYRQAAGRGLQLLFYSVGIGQISSEVPQNLSASRPQDRQFILSSKKLLLSDSGFYLCAWMGSGRIYEQFFGPGTRLTVL.

Comments on this clone: Mismatch with germline at one junction end may stem from a read error. The rearrangement links TRBV11-2 to TRBJ2-5; D remains ambiguous. The CDR3 contains 13 residues. The V gene's germline CDR1 is SGHAT and CDR2 FQNNGV. CDR3 residues: CASSVDGQETQYF. The CDR3 DNA sequence: TGTGCCAGCAGCGTAGACGGCCAAGAGACCCAGTACTTC.

The rearrangement links TRBV27 to TRBJ1-2; the match to TRBD1 covers 8 bases. Germline lookup yields CDR1 MNHEY and CDR2 SMNVEV (reference sequence). The CDR3 runs to 15 residues. With 6 bases clipped from V and 7 bases from J, the junction kept 13 bases outside the gene matches. CDR3 loop: CASRRGQGDSSGYTF. CDR3 nucleotide sequence: TGTGCCAGCAGGCGCGGACAGGGCGATAGCAGTGGCTACACCTTC.